Included here is one T cell receptor (beta chain) sequence, with context. Its antigen has not been determined. Base qualities are missing; no much larger clone stands one base away. The data are from a study of response to subunit inactivated influenza vaccine (dated by TCRdb to 2016 to 2019). Describing the broader study: The study used deep quantitative T cell receptor repertoire profiling to track responses to a trivalent subunit inactivated influenza vaccine. Broader findings and caveats from the paper: The authors suggested that each seasonal influenza vaccination may recruit only a limited number of new T cells.

The V end gives up 5 bases and the J end 7 bases, leaving 11 bases in the junction not matched to a gene. Inclusive of the bounding cysteine and phenylalanine, the CDR3 is 15 residues long. The sequence is cut down to CDR3 DNA, 45 bases in frame from base 1. CDR1 ENHRY and CDR2 SYGVKD were looked up in the germline V gene. Library prep was done by RT-PCR. Instrument used: Illumina HiSeq 2500. TCRdb's own reprocessing of the public reads used fastp at Q25 and MiXCR and kept productive beta chains. Rows merge per CDR3 protein into single entries with the most common DNA and genes. This sample comprises more than 250,000 distinct CDR3 sequences, just over 20% of them detected only once. Together, the top ten hold around 9.6% of the sample.

The starting material was PBMCs from blood, obtained less than 22 months after vaccination. The rearranged segments are TRBV10-3 and TRBJ1-2, with 9 bases matching TRBD1. This TCR was recovered from a man aged 45 to 70 who received an inactivated influenza vaccine. Donor details come from another sample of the same person, matched by shared clones. The DNA reads as follows: TGTGCCATCAGTCCCTTACAACAGGGGGCCGGTGGCTACACCTTC. It is translated as CAISPLQQGAGGYTF.